Following are 24 T cell receptor beta chains from one sample sequenced in a study of blood T cell repertoires in COVID-19. The protocol was immunoSEQ multiplex PCR, while the TCRdb copy is restricted to in-frame clones and leaves out a portion. The sample shows some 320,000 clones, about 85% of them seen only once. Input material: PBMCs or T cells enriched from blood (not recorded which). Every receptor here comes from a woman aged 25-40 years who had been exposed to COVID-19.

This clone was detected once. This chain links TRBV19 with TRBJ1-1, with D maybe TRBD1 (6 bases). Germline V gives CDR1 LNHDA, CDR2 SQIVND (reference sequence). This CDR3 has 14 residues. The germline V and J ends were trimmed by 6 bases and 5 bases, with 16 bases remaining between them. The CDR3 DNA sequence: TGTGCCAGTAGCAACAGGGCAGGGAAGACTGAAGCTTTCTTT. Translated, it gives CASSNRAGKTEAFF.

The chain employs TRBV7-2 and TRBJ2-7; TRBD1 agrees at 11 bases. The CDR3 consists of 15 residues. Germline CDR1 SGHTA, CDR2 FQGNSA. The V and J ends lost 5 bases and 2 bases, in that order; junction bases with no gene match: 5. The CDR3 protein is CASSPQGQGAYEQYF. The CDR3 DNA follows: TGTGCCAGCAGCCCACAGGGACAGGGGGCCTACGAGCAGTACTTC.

The V call is TRBV28, the J call TRBJ1-1; 7 bases are a match to TRBD1. V shed 6 bases and J 1 base; nucleotides not matched to a gene: 11. The length of the CDR3 is 16 residues. Germline V gene lookup returns CDR1 MDHEN and CDR2 SYDVKM. CDR3 sequence reads: CASSRRDRETNTEAFF. In DNA, the CDR3 is TGTGCCAGCAGCCGTCGAGACAGGGAGACGAACACTGAAGCTTTCTTT.

This rearrangement joins TRBV5-1 to TRBJ2-2; 8 bases agree with TRBD2. J gave up 0 bases and V 5 bases, and 15 bases lay outside the gene matches. CDR1 and CDR2 from the germline V gene are SGHRS and YFSETQ. This CDR3 comprises 19 residues. CDR3 bases: TGCGCCAGCAGTCCGGGGCCGGGACTAGACCTCCCGAACACCGGGGAGCTGTTTTTT. Encoded protein: CASSPGPGLDLPNTGELFF.

This clone has a single count. The chain recombines TRBV29-1 with TRBJ1-5; the D gene is possibly TRBD1 (6 bases). This CDR3 spans 15 amino acids. Germline V gene lookup returns CDR1 SQVTM and CDR2 ANQGSEA. This CDR3 reads CPGLRQASSNQPQHF. In nucleotides, the CDR3 is TGCCCCGGCCTACGACAGGCCTCAAGCAATCAGCCCCAGCATTTT.

This CDR3 reads CASSSGLDWRTDTQYF. CDR3 nucleotide sequence: TGTGCCAGTAGTTCAGGATTGGACTGGCGCACAGATACGCAGTATTTT. This sequence joins TRBV19 and TRBJ2-3; TRBD2 might be the D (5 bases). CDR1 is LNHDA, CDR2 SQIVND, per germline (reference sequence). V lost 5 bases to trimming and J lost 1 base, with 16 bases between them. This CDR3 region has 16 residues.

The J gene is TRBJ1-5, the V gene TRBV24-1; no clear D gene. The V and J ends lost 0 bases and 10 bases respectively, with 12 bases between them. The V gene's germline CDR1 is KGHDR and CDR2 SFDVKD. The CDR3 extends over 14 amino acids. The CDR3 sequence: CATSDLGSGRPQHF. The CDR3 DNA follows: TGTGCCACCAGTGATTTGGGGAGCGGGCGACCCCAGCATTTT.

This clone was recorded only once. The chain couples TRBV20-1 to TRBJ2-7; D gene ambiguous. The ends were cut back, 3 bases at V and 3 bases at J, with 12 bases in the middle. The V gene's germline CDR1 is DFQATT and CDR2 SNEGSKA (reference sequence). This CDR3 spans 13 amino acids. CDR3 loop: CSASGSIGYEQYF. For the CDR3, the DNA is TGCAGTGCTAGTGGTAGTATTGGCTACGAGCAGTACTTC.

The rearrangement links TRBV3-1 (or the pseudogene TRBV3-2) to TRBJ1-5; D possibly corresponds to TRBD1 (5 bases). There are 18 residues in the CDR3. V lost 0 bases, J lost 0 bases, and 15 bases lay in between. Germline-derived CDR1 and CDR2 are LGHDT and YNNKEL (reference sequence). CDR3 sequence: CASSQDYGGGYSNQPQHF. For the CDR3, the DNA is TGTGCCAGCAGCCAAGATTATGGCGGGGGTTATAGCAATCAGCCCCAGCATTTT.

V is TRBV3-1 (or the pseudogene TRBV3-2) and J is TRBJ1-1; 7 bases map to TRBD1. The germline V gene has CDR1 LGHDT and CDR2 YNNKEL (reference sequence). V shed 3 bases, J shed 6 bases, and the junction held 4 bases outside the gene matches. This CDR3 region has 13 residues. In DNA, the CDR3 is TGTGCCAGCAGCCAGACAGGGAGTGCTGAAGCTTTCTTT. It yields the protein CASSQTGSAEAFF.

V and J are TRBV28 and TRBJ1-2; possibly TRBD1 for D (5 bases). The V end was cut by 5 bases, the J end by 4 bases, with 14 bases between. CDR3 length equals 14 residues. Germline V gives CDR1 MDHEN, CDR2 SYDVKM. The CDR3 nucleotides are TGTGCCAGCAGTCCCGGGGGGGGTGCCTATGGCTACACCTTC. Translation: CASSPGGGAYGYTF.

Regarding this clone: Because the CDR3's place on the DNA is in doubt, the DNA is left out and the CDR3 is given as listed by TCRdb. The chain's CDR3 is CASSLAVGQGAGNTF. The chain recombines TRBV5-1 with TRBJ1-2; the tabulated D call, TRBD1, remains unverified against the DNA. The CDR3 region is 15 residues in length, termini included. Germline-derived CDR1 and CDR2 are SGHRS and YFSETQ.

The chain joins TRBV3-1 (or the pseudogene TRBV3-2) to TRBJ2-1; 12 positions match TRBD2. The CDR3 runs to 15 residues. From germline, CDR1 is LGHDT and CDR2 YNNKEL (reference sequence). V dropped 2 bases and J dropped 6; count of bases not matched to a gene: 2. The CDR3 loop is CASSQRTSGTNEQFF. The CDR3 DNA is TGTGCCAGCAGCCAAAGGACTAGCGGGACCAATGAGCAGTTCTTC.

The chain combines TRBV19 with TRBJ1-1, with D unresolved. V was pared by 3 bases and J by 4 bases, with 12 bases between. CDR1 and CDR2 from the germline V gene are LNHDA and SQIVND (reference sequence). The CDR3 is 14 amino acids. The CDR3 reads CASSIGYEGTEAFF. CDR3 DNA sequence: TGTGCCAGTAGTATTGGGTACGAGGGCACTGAAGCTTTCTTT.

The V call is TRBV7-8, the J call TRBJ1-1, with 7 bases that match TRBD1. The CDR3 contains 12 residues. Germline loops: CDR1 SGHVS, CDR2 FQNEAQ. V gave up 5 bases and J gave up 8 bases; unmatched junction bases: 5. The CDR3 coding sequence is TGTGCCAGCAGCCCGGGACAGACCGAAGCTTTCTTT. Protein sequence: CASSPGQTEAFF.

The V and J genes are TRBV6-5 and TRBJ2-7; TRBD1 aligns across 7 bases. The V and J ends lost 5 bases and 2 bases, in that order; junction bases with no gene match: 6. This CDR3 has 14 residues. CDR1 is MNHEY and CDR2 is SVGAGI in the germline V gene. Here the CDR3 reads CASSRAQGAYEQYF. Written as DNA, the CDR3 is TGTGCCAGCAGTCGGGCGCAGGGGGCCTACGAGCAGTACTTC.

The chain carries TRBV30 and TRBJ1-3; D uncertain. Between the trimmed V and J ends, which lost 6 bases and 1 base, there was a span of 10 bases. The CDR3 has 13 amino acids. Germline lookup yields CDR1 GTSNPN and CDR2 SVGIG (reference sequence). The CDR3 DNA reads TGTGCCTGTGGTCGAGAGTCTGGAAACACCATATATTTT. As protein: CACGRESGNTIYF. Using reference TRBV30 and TRBJ1-3 for the parts outside the CDR3, the full variable domain is SQTIHQWPATLVQPVGSPLSLECTVEGTSNPNLYWYRQAAGRGLQLLFYSVGIGQISSEVPQNLSASRPQDRQFILSSKKLLLSDSGFYLCACGRESGNTIYFGEGSWLTVV.

This chain links TRBV5-4 with TRBJ2-5, with D possibly being TRBD2 (6 bases). Per germline, CDR1 SGHNT and CDR2 YYREEE (reference sequence). The CDR3 spans 16 residues. V lost 4 bases to trimming and J lost 4 bases, with 20 bases between them. CDR3 protein: CASSRFRSGEGETQYF. CDR3 nucleotide sequence: TGTGCCAGCAGCCGATTCCGGTCGGGAGAGGGAGAGACCCAGTACTTC. The complete variable domain, with remaining parts taken from reference TRBV5-4 and TRBJ2-5, reads ETGVTQSPTHLIKTRGQQVTLRCSSQSGHNTVSWYQQALGQGPQFIFQYYREEENGRGNFPPRFSGLQFPNYSSELNVNALELDDSALYLCASSRFRSGEGETQYFGPGTRLLVL.

This sequence joins TRBV7-9 and TRBJ1-3, with D uncertain. The CDR3 has 16 residues. The V and J ends lost 7 bases and 0 bases respectively, with 16 bases between them. The germline gives CDR1 SEHNR, CDR2 FQNEAQ (reference sequence). In nucleotides, the CDR3 is TGTGCCAGCAACCCTGCGCGAAAGAGCTCTGGAAACACCATATATTTT. Protein product: CASNPARKSSGNTIYF. Complete variable domain (other parts from reference TRBV7-9 and TRBJ1-3): DTGVSQNPRHKITKRGQNVTFRCDPISEHNRLYWYRQTLGQGPEFLTYFQNEAQLEKSRLLSDRFSAERPKGSFSTLEIQRTEQGDSAMYLCASNPARKSSGNTIYFGEGSWLTVV.

The rearrangement links TRBV7-2 to TRBJ1-3; D remains ambiguous. The CDR3 extends over 11 amino acids. V gave up 5 bases and J gave up 4 bases, with 3 bases separating them. Germline V lookup: CDR1 SGHTA, CDR2 FQGNSA. This CDR3 reads CASSLGNTIYF. The DNA of the CDR3 is TGTGCCAGCAGCCTAGGAAACACCATATATTTT.

V and J are TRBV19 and TRBJ1-4, with 7 bases matching TRBD1. The germline CDR1 and CDR2 sequences are LNHDA and SQIVND (reference sequence). V lost 4 bases and J lost 2; bases outside the gene matches: 1. The CDR3 is 14 residues long. DNA of the CDR3: TGTGCCAGTAGTACGACAGGGACTAATGAAAAACTGTTTTTT. This sequence encodes CASSTTGTNEKLFF.

This clone was recorded once. The rearrangement links TRBV19 to TRBJ1-3, with no clear D. Germline V gene sequence: CDR1 LNHDA, CDR2 SQIVND (reference sequence). This CDR3 comprises 14 residues. Trimming shortened V by 5 bases and J by 1 base, and 9 bases separated the two germline ends. The CDR3 reads CASSRRGSGNTIYF. The DNA for the CDR3 is TGTGCCAGTAGTCGCCGAGGGTCTGGAAACACCATATATTTT. The whole variable domain, filled in from reference TRBV19 and TRBJ1-3, reads DGGITQSPKYLFRKEGQNVTLSCEQNLNHDAMYWYRQDPGQGLRLIYYSQIVNDFQKGDIAEGYSVSREKKESFPLTVTSAQKNPTAFYLCASSRRGSGNTIYFGEGSWLTVV.

This clone has only a few counts. The CDR3 region is CASSLSLSRGDGYTF. The CDR3 DNA is TGTGCCAGCAGTTTATCCCTCTCCAGGGGCGATGGCTACACCTTC. The chain combines TRBV28 with TRBJ1-2; possible D gene TRBD1, 6 bases. Germline V gene data show CDR1 as MDHEN and CDR2 as SYDVKM. This CDR3 has 15 residues. Trimming stripped 1 base from V and 6 bases from J, with 15 bases between.

CDR3 nucleotides: TGTGCCAGCAGCCCACAAATAGCGGGAGAAGGGAATGAGCAGTTCTTC. Amino acids: CASSPQIAGEGNEQFF. This sequence joins TRBV3-1 (or the pseudogene TRBV3-2) and TRBJ2-1, with 9 bases fitting TRBD2. The V and J ends lost 4 bases and 7 bases, in that order; junction bases with no gene match: 11. The germline V gene has CDR1 LGHDT and CDR2 YNNKEL (reference sequence). This CDR3 is built from 16 residues.